This T cell receptor (beta chain) was found in a study of blood T cell repertoires in COVID-19. Across the whole study: Spain, Italy and the United States supplied samples that represented acute and convalescent COVID-19. T cells, B-cell-depleted T cells, or PBMCs provided the cDNA or gDNA that served as material.

Trimming cost V 0 bases and J 6 bases, with 13 bases left between them. Germline V CDR1 and CDR2: SGDLS, YYNGEE. This CDR3 is built from 15 residues. Original data processing: Reference gene primer amplification gave nucleated cell count estimates. Repertoires were generated with immunoSEQ multiplex PCR, while TCRdb's copy carries only in-frame clones and drops some. D and trimming come from the DNA, and the V and J calls and clone size come from that table. There are a few hundred thousand clones in the sample; more than 70% occur only once, and 3% to 4.5% lies in the top ten. Those enrolled in Seattle joined during active infection and were followed longitudinally afterward.

The sequence derives from a woman aged 55 to 70 with COVID-19, enrolled during active disease. Material: peripheral blood. The chain carries TRBV9 and TRBJ2-1; D uncertain. In nucleotides, the CDR3 is TGTGCCAGCAGCGTAGAAGCTGGGCTAAGCAATGAGCAGTTCTTC. Its translation: CASSVEAGLSNEQFF.